This entry lists 18 T cell receptor beta chains sequenced from one sample in a study of sequential checkpoint blockade in melanoma. Here immunoSEQ multiplex PCR was the method, and the copy in TCRdb shows in-frame clones only, minus some. Of about 20,000 clones detected, 82% appear once; the ten largest clones hold 51%. Noted treatment: randomized to nivolumab then ipilimumab (arm A) or the reverse (arm B). Sequenced here: CD8+ T cells sorted from blood (inferred from file names), sampled from a patient given nivolumab and ipilimumab in sequence. These TCRs come from a human donor with melanoma.

The genes are TRBV19 and TRBJ2-1; 7 nucleotides agree with TRBD1. J gave up 7 bases and V 7 bases, and 1 base lay outside the gene matches. The CDR3 has 11 amino acids. Per germline, CDR1 LNHDA and CDR2 SQIVND (reference sequence). Written as DNA, the CDR3 is TGTGCCAGTACACAGGGGAATGAGCAGTTCTTC. Translating it yields CASTQGNEQFF.

The chain uses TRBV5-8 and TRBJ2-2; TRBD1 aligns across 7 bases. V was clipped by 2 bases and J by 2 bases; unmatched bases: 3. The germline gives CDR1 SGHTS, CDR2 YDEGEE. The CDR3 loop spans 15 amino acids. Here the CDR3 DNA reads TGTGCCAGCAGCTTTGGACAGGTTAACACCGGGGAGCTGTTTTTT. Residues: CASSFGQVNTGELFF.

The J gene is TRBJ2-7, the V gene TRBV14; tentatively, D is TRBD1 (6 bases). CDR3 length equals 14 residues. With 5 bases removed from V and 3 bases from J, the gap between germline ends came to 14 bases. Germline CDR1 reads SGHDN; CDR2 reads FVKESK. CDR3 sequence (DNA): TGTGCCAGCAGCTTCGCCGGGACAAACTACGAGCAGTACTTC. It specifies CASSFAGTNYEQYF. The whole variable domain, remainder taken from reference TRBV14 and TRBJ2-7, is EAGVTQFPSHSVIEKGQTVTLRCDPISGHDNLYWYRRVMGKEIKFLLHFVKESKQDESGMPNNRFLAERTGGTYSTLKVQPAELEDSGVYFCASSFAGTNYEQYFGPGTRLTVT.

The chain links TRBV27 to TRBJ2-3, with 7 nucleotides matching TRBD2. With V trimmed by 6 bases and J by 1 base, 10 bases remained unmatched. The CDR3 covers 16 residues. CDR1 and CDR2 from the germline V gene are MNHEY and SMNVEV (reference sequence). The DNA for the CDR3 is TGTGCCAGCAGCTCGCCGGTACGGGAGGGCACAGATACGCAGTATTTT. Protein product: CASSSPVREGTDTQYF.

The chain recombines TRBV6-5 with TRBJ1-1; tentative D call: TRBD1 (6 bases). The CDR3 loop spans 15 amino acids. From germline, CDR1 is MNHEY and CDR2 SVGAGI. Trimming pared 4 bases from V and 4 bases from J, leaving 16 bases between. The CDR3 sequence is CASSSTGWKTTEAFF. CDR3 coding DNA: TGTGCCAGCAGTTCAACAGGGTGGAAGACCACTGAAGCTTTCTTT.

This rearrangement joins TRBV29-1 to TRBJ2-3, with 14 bases aligning to TRBD2. The CDR3 contains 17 residues. Trimming removed 3 bases from V and 5 bases from J; junction bases left unmatched: 10. Germline V gene data show CDR1 as SQVTM and CDR2 as ANQGSEA. CDR3 coding DNA: TGCAGCGTTGAGGGGACTAGCGGGGGCCTCGACGGAGATACGCAGTATTTT. It codes for CSVEGTSGGLDGDTQYF.

This chain links TRBV9 with TRBJ1-1, with D unclear. Trimming removed 3 bases from V and 1 base from J, with 7 bases in between. CDR1 is SGDLS, CDR2 YYNGEE, per germline. The CDR3 consists of 13 residues. The CDR3 loop reads CASSGRENTEAFF. DNA for the CDR3: TGTGCCAGCAGCGGCCGGGAGAACACTGAAGCTTTCTTT. Using reference TRBV9 and TRBJ1-1 for the parts outside the CDR3, the full variable domain is DSGVTQTPKHLITATGQRVTLRCSPRSGDLSVYWYQQSLDQGLQFLIQYYNGEERAKGNILERFSAQQFPDLHSELNLSSLELGDSALYFCASSGRENTEAFFGQGTRLTVV.

This clone is medium-sized (0.01 to 0.1%) in the sample. CDR3 in DNA: TGTGCCAGCAGCCCGGACAGAAGATACGAGCAGTACTTC. This codes for CASSPDRRYEQYF. V usage is TRBV6-1 and J usage is TRBJ2-7, with D perhaps TRBD1 (6 bases). This CDR3 comprises 13 residues. The ends were cut back, 6 bases at V and 4 bases at J, with 13 bases in the middle. CDR1 and CDR2 (germline): MNHNS, SASEGT.

The rearrangement joins TRBV27 to TRBJ2-7; 9 bases agree with TRBD2. The CDR3 has 15 amino acids. V lost 4 bases to trimming and J lost 2 bases; unmatched junction nucleotides: 6. Germline V gene lookup returns CDR1 MNHEY and CDR2 SMNVEV (reference sequence). CDR3 sequence: CASSSSGGGAYEQYF. Here the CDR3 DNA reads TGTGCCAGCAGTTCTTCTGGCGGGGGGGCCTACGAGCAGTACTTC.

This rearrangement joins TRBV4-2 to TRBJ2-7, with 9 bases that match TRBD1. The CDR3 consists of 13 residues. With V trimmed by 5 bases and J by 4 bases, 3 bases remained unmatched. Germline lookup yields CDR1 LGHNA and CDR2 YNFKEQ. CDR3 region: CASSSGTGYEQYF. In DNA form, the CDR3 reads TGTGCCAGCAGCTCCGGGACAGGGTACGAGCAGTACTTC.

V is TRBV19 and J is TRBJ2-3, with D possibly TRBD2 on 6 matching bases. Per germline, CDR1 LNHDA and CDR2 SQIVND (reference sequence). The CDR3 loop spans 14 amino acids. Trimming shortened V by 1 base and J by 4 bases, and 9 bases separated the two germline ends. The CDR3 reads CASSIVSGSDTQYF. The CDR3 nucleotides are TGTGCCAGTAGTATAGTTAGCGGATCAGATACGCAGTATTTT.

This rearrangement joins TRBV4-1 to TRBJ1-1, with D perhaps matching TRBD1 (5 bases). The germline V gene encodes CDR1 MGHRA and CDR2 YSYEKL. V was trimmed by 0 bases and J by 2 bases, leaving 10 bases between them. The CDR3 has 15 residues. The CDR3 sequence is CASSQEGQENTEAFF. CDR3 bases: TGCGCCAGCAGCCAAGAGGGGCAGGAAAACACTGAAGCTTTCTTT.

This clone was seen a handful of times. This chain uses TRBV9 with TRBJ2-1, with TRBD1 identical over 7 bases. The V gene's germline CDR1 is SGDLS and CDR2 YYNGEE. J gave up 5 bases and V 3 bases, and 17 bases lay outside the gene matches. The CDR3 consists of 18 residues. CDR3 coding DNA: TGTGCCAGCAGCGCACCCCAGAGTTCGACAGGGCGGCACAATGAGCAGTTCTTC. This encodes CASSAPQSSTGRHNEQFF.

The table lists this clone with a few counts. This CDR3 reads CASSLAGGPTDTQYF. The DNA for the CDR3 is TGTGCCAGCAGCTTAGCGGGGGGACCCACAGATACGCAGTATTTT. The V call is TRBV7-9, the J call TRBJ2-3; possible D gene TRBD2, 6 bases. CDR3 length: 15 residues. V lost 0 bases, J lost 2 bases, and 9 bases lay in between. From germline, CDR1 is SEHNR and CDR2 FQNEAQ (reference sequence).

The chain employs TRBV28 and TRBJ2-2, with D tentatively TRBD2 (5 bases). V shed 2 bases and J shed 6 bases, with 10 bases lying between them. Looked up from germline, CDR1 is MDHEN and CDR2 is SYDVKM. The CDR3 consists of 14 residues. CDR3 sequence reads: CASSLRGPAGELFF. The CDR3, as DNA: TGTGCCAGCAGTTTAAGAGGGCCGGCCGGGGAGCTGTTTTTT. The full variable domain, its missing parts supplied by reference TRBV28 and TRBJ2-2, is DVKVTQSSRYLVKRTGEKVFLECVQDMDHENMFWYRQDPGLGLRLIYFSYDVKMKEKGDIPEGYSVSREKKERFSLILESASTNQTSMYLCASSLRGPAGELFFGEGSRLTVL.

This clone qualifies as medium-sized. The CDR3 protein is CASSQGSGGLNEKLFF. The CDR3 DNA follows: TGCGCCAGCAGCCAAGGTTCCGGGGGACTTAATGAAAAACTGTTTTTT. The chain links TRBV4-1 to TRBJ1-4, with D perhaps TRBD1 (5 bases). The CDR3 contains 16 residues. Germline V gene sequence: CDR1 MGHRA, CDR2 YSYEKL. V dropped 1 base and J dropped 4 bases, with 13 bases sitting between them.

The chain uses TRBV28 and TRBJ1-3; 9 bases fit TRBD1. Trimming removed 3 bases from V and 6 bases from J; junction bases left unmatched: 6. Germline loops: CDR1 MDHEN, CDR2 SYDVKM. The CDR3 covers 15 residues. In DNA form, the CDR3 reads TGTGCCAGCAGTTTTGACAGGGGGGTCTTAAACACCATATATTTT. It encodes CASSFDRGVLNTIYF.

The gene calls are TRBV7-2 and TRBJ2-1, with TRBD2 matching 15 bases. Trimming at V came to 6 bases and at J to 3 bases, leaving 9 bases not matched to a gene. The CDR3 runs to 18 residues. CDR1 is SGHTA, CDR2 FQGNSA, per germline. The CDR3 coding sequence is TGTGCCAGCAGTCCAGGACTAGCGGGGGGGCCAAACTACAATGAGCAGTTCTTC. Encoded protein: CASSPGLAGGPNYNEQFF.